The 8 T cell receptor beta chains given below trace back to one sample, sequenced in a study of cytomegalovirus exposure and HLA in healthy donors. The PCR was carried out with 60 Vbeta primers and 13 Jbeta primers. Only in-frame clones appear in the TCRdb table, and some are missing; sequencing was by immunoSEQ multiplex PCR. Of 200,000 to 300,000 clones listed, about 81% are singletons. The material sequenced was PBMCs. These receptors were taken from a woman aged 40-49 years in good health and CMV-seropositive.

In the case of this clone: Germline and junction disagree at one end, which may indicate a read error. J is TRBJ2-1 and V is TRBV7-9; 7 nucleotides line up with TRBD1. CDR1 and CDR2 (germline): SEHNR, FQNEAQ (reference sequence). The CDR3 spans 15 residues. The CDR3 DNA follows: TGTGCCAGCAGCTTAGGACAGGGCTCCCACAATGAGCAGTTCTTC. It codes for CASSLGQGSHNEQFF.

The J gene is TRBJ1-2, the V gene TRBV7-9; D gene uncertain. The V end lost 5 bases, the J end lost 2 bases, and 18 bases lay between the germline ends. From germline, CDR1 is SEHNR and CDR2 FQNEAQ (reference sequence). The CDR3 contains 16 residues. Written as DNA, the CDR3 is TGTGCCAGCAGCCCGGTCCCTTCCGGAGGGAACTATGGCTACACCTTC. Translating it yields CASSPVPSGGNYGYTF.

This sequence joins TRBV19 and TRBJ2-7; 7 bases fit TRBD1. Trimming at V came to 6 bases and at J to 0 bases, leaving 8 bases not matched to a gene. CDR3 length: 15 amino acids. CDR1 is LNHDA and CDR2 is SQIVND in the germline V gene (reference sequence). The chain's CDR3 is CASRRTDRSSYEQYF. CDR3 in DNA: TGTGCCAGTAGACGGACGGACAGGAGCTCCTACGAGCAGTACTTC. Looking up the rest from reference TRBV19 and TRBJ2-7 gives the full variable domain: DGGITQSPKYLFRKEGQNVTLSCEQNLNHDAMYWYRQDPGQGLRLIYYSQIVNDFQKGDIAEGYSVSREKKESFPLTVTSAQKNPTAFYLCASRRTDRSSYEQYFGPGTRLTVT.

The chain uses TRBV6-1 and TRBJ2-7, with 9 bases aligning to TRBD2. Per the germline V gene, CDR1 is MNHNS and CDR2 is SASEGT. Trimming cost V 8 bases and J 2 bases; bases outside gene matches: 1. There are 12 residues in the CDR3. The DNA of the CDR3 is TGTGCCAGCTGGACTAGCGCCTACGAGCAGTACTTC. Its protein is CASWTSAYEQYF.

In this sample, this clone turned up a few times. This chain links TRBV9 with TRBJ1-1, with TRBD1 matching 10 bases. After removal of 4 bases from V and 11 bases from J, the junction contained 11 bases not matched to a gene. Germline loops: CDR1 SGDLS, CDR2 YYNGEE. The CDR3 runs 14 residues. CDR3 in amino acids: CASSSTNLGQGAFF. The DNA for the CDR3 is TGTGCCAGCAGCTCAACAAACCTGGGACAGGGGGCTTTCTTT.

The chain employs TRBV18 and TRBJ1-1; TRBD1 matches 10 bases. Looked up from germline, CDR1 is KGHSH and CDR2 is LQKENI. The CDR3 is made up of 14 amino acids. The V segment lost 5 bases and the J segment 11 bases; nucleotides outside the gene matches: 11. The CDR3 loop reads CASSGQTGGPWAFF. The CDR3 bases are TGTGCCAGCTCAGGTCAGACAGGGGGCCCCTGGGCTTTCTTT.

The V and J genes are TRBV5-1 and TRBJ2-1, with D possibly TRBD2 on 6 matching bases. Germline-derived CDR1 and CDR2 are SGHRS and YFSETQ. This CDR3 contains 14 residues. Trimming removed 0 bases from V and 4 bases from J, with 8 bases in between. In DNA, the CDR3 is TGCGCCAGCAGCTTGGGGGACTTGTACAATGAGCAGTTCTTC. Protein product: CASSLGDLYNEQFF. Full variable domain (remainder filled in from reference TRBV5-1 and TRBJ2-1): KAGVTQTPRYLIKTRGQQVTLSCSPISGHRSVSWYQQTPGQGLQFLFEYFSETQRNKGNFPGRFSGRQFSNSRSEMNVSTLELGDSALYLCASSLGDLYNEQFFGPGTRLTVL.

As for this clone: Other DNA sequences in this specimen translate into the identical CDR3. The chain has TRBV18 and TRBJ1-1; the D is unclear. Germline V gene data show CDR1 as KGHSH and CDR2 as LQKENI. This CDR3 has 17 amino acids. The V and J ends lost 2 bases and 4 bases respectively, with 20 bases between them. The CDR3 reads CASSPERTGVSGTEAFF. CDR3 DNA: TGTGCCAGCTCACCAGAGAGGACCGGGGTCAGCGGCACTGAAGCTTTCTTT. Looking up the rest from reference TRBV18 and TRBJ1-1 gives the full variable domain: NAGVMQNPRHLVRRRGQEARLRCSPMKGHSHVYWYRQLPEEGLKFMVYLQKENIIDESGMPKERFSAEFPKEGPSILRIQQVVRGDSAAYFCASSPERTGVSGTEAFFGQGTRLTVV.